A single sample is the source of the 11 T cell receptor beta chains below, sequenced in a study of identifying expanded T cells in peripheral blood. Clones were read by immunoSEQ multiplex PCR, and TCRdb kept only the in-frame ones, dropping some. This table holds about 58,000 clones, roughly 90% found once. The sequencing input was blood. These receptors all stem from a person between 18 and 69 years old in good health.

The chain joins TRBV29-1 to TRBJ1-1, with D uncertain. V was pared by 4 bases and J by 1 base, with 7 bases between. The CDR3 runs to 12 residues. From germline, CDR1 is SQVTM and CDR2 ANQGSEA. This CDR3 is CSVASGNTEAFF. The CDR3 coding sequence is TGCAGCGTTGCATCAGGGAACACTGAAGCTTTCTTT.

The chain employs TRBV11-3 and TRBJ2-1, with D uncertain. Germline lookup yields CDR1 SGHNT and CDR2 YENEEA. This CDR3 contains 14 residues. V gave up 5 bases and J gave up 5 bases, with 13 bases separating them. CDR3 amino acids: CASSAAPNNNEQFF. The CDR3 coding sequence is TGTGCCAGCAGCGCGGCCCCTAACAACAATGAGCAGTTCTTC.

This chain links TRBV19 with TRBJ1-5; the D gene is possibly TRBD1 (5 bases). V was clipped by 7 bases and J by 2 bases, with 6 bases between them. Germline CDR1 is LNHDA and CDR2 is SQIVND (reference sequence). CDR3 length: 12 residues. The DNA for the CDR3 is TGTGCCAGTAAAGGGGGCAATCAGCCCCAGCATTTT. It is translated as CASKGGNQPQHF.

CDR3 sequence (DNA): TGCGCCAGCAGCCAAGATCGTTCCGGATACAATGAGCAGTTCTTC. Translation gives CASSQDRSGYNEQFF. This chain connects TRBV4-3 to TRBJ2-1; D call uncertain. The CDR3 sequence is 15 residues long. Germline CDR1 LGHNA, CDR2 YSLEER. The V end lost 0 bases, the J end lost 4 bases, and 10 bases lay between the germline ends.

This clone came up a few times. The V call is TRBV11-1, the J call TRBJ2-3; the D is unclear. V gave up 2 bases and J gave up 2 bases, with 11 bases separating them. This CDR3 region has 15 residues. The germline V gene has CDR1 SGHAT and CDR2 FQDESV (reference sequence). The CDR3 coding sequence is TGTGCCAGCAGCTTACGGGCGTCGTCCACAGATACGCAGTATTTT. Translating gives CASSLRASSTDTQYF.

This clone was seen a few times. CDR3: CASSLLAGLYEQYF. The CDR3 coding sequence is TGTGCCAGCAGCCTACTAGCGGGCCTCTACGAGCAGTACTTC. The chain couples TRBV11-2 to TRBJ2-7, with TRBD2 matching over 9 bases. CDR1 SGHAT and CDR2 FQNNGV come from the germline V gene. J was trimmed by 3 bases and V by 5 bases; bases with no gene match: 5. The length of the CDR3 is 14 residues.

The V call is TRBV7-6, the J call TRBJ2-7; 7 nucleotides line up with TRBD2. J lost 7 bases, V lost 5 bases, and 8 bases had no gene match. This CDR3 has 13 amino acids. In germline, CDR1 is SGHVS, CDR2 FNYEAQ. CDR3 nucleotides: TGTGCCAGCAGCCGAGGGGAGGGTTTGGAGCAGTACTTC. Protein product: CASSRGEGLEQYF.

This rearrangement joins TRBV18 to TRBJ2-1; tentative D call: TRBD1 (5 bases). V dropped 0 bases and J dropped 10 bases, with 10 bases sitting between them. CDR1 is KGHSH and CDR2 is LQKENI in the germline V gene. The CDR3 extends over 13 amino acids. CDR3 sequence (DNA): TGTGCCAGCTCACCACCAGGGGTCGCGGAGCAGTTCTTC. Its translation: CASSPPGVAEQFF. The full variable domain, its missing parts supplied by reference TRBV18 and TRBJ2-1, is NAGVMQNPRHLVRRRGQEARLRCSPMKGHSHVYWYRQLPEEGLKFMVYLQKENIIDESGMPKERFSAEFPKEGPSILRIQQVVRGDSAAYFCASSPPGVAEQFFGPGTRLTVL.

The chain combines TRBV7-2 with TRBJ1-2; D is unclear. V lost 6 bases and J lost 2, with 10 bases in between. This CDR3 comprises 13 residues. CDR1 SGHTA and CDR2 FQGNSA come from the germline V gene. CDR3 nucleotide sequence: TGTGCCAGCAGTTCGACTCCGAACTATGGCTACACCTTC. Protein product: CASSSTPNYGYTF.

This CDR3 is CASSLQLGYEQYF. CDR3 DNA: TGTGCCAGCAGTTTACAACTAGGCTACGAGCAGTACTTC. V and J are TRBV27 and TRBJ2-7; D might be TRBD2 (5 bases). Trimming left V 2 bases short and J 3 bases short, with 8 bases between. Germline values: CDR1 MNHEY, CDR2 SMNVEV (reference sequence). This CDR3 is 13 amino acids long.

The chain is built from TRBV5-6 and TRBJ2-1; 9 bases are a match to TRBD1. The germline V gene has CDR1 SGHDT and CDR2 YYEEEE. The CDR3 covers 15 residues. J lost 3 bases, V lost 3 bases, and 4 bases had no gene match. In DNA form, the CDR3 reads TGTGCCAGCAGCTCTGGGACAGGGCTCTACAATGAGCAGTTCTTC. Encoded protein: CASSSGTGLYNEQFF.